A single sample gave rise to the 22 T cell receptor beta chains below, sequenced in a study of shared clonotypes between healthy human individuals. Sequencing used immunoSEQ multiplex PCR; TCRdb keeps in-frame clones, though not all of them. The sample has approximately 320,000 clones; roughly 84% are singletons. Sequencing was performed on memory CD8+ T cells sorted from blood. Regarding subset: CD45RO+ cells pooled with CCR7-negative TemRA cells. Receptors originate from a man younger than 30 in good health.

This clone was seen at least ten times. The CDR3 bases are TGTGCCAGCAGCCCAACCCCCGGGGGCGCGACTGGAAACACCATATATTTT. Amino acid sequence: CASSPTPGGATGNTIYF. V and J are TRBV7-9 and TRBJ1-3; D possibly corresponds to TRBD1 (6 bases). The CDR3 sequence is 17 residues long. In germline, CDR1 is SEHNR, CDR2 FQNEAQ (reference sequence). V lost 5 bases to trimming and J lost 2 bases, with 19 bases between them.

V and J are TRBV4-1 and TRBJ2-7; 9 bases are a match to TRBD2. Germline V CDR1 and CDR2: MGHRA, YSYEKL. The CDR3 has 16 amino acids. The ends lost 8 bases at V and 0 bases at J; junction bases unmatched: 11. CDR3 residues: CASSVPRTSDSYEQYF. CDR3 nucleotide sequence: TGCGCCAGCTCAGTCCCCCGGACTAGCGACTCCTACGAGCAGTACTTC.

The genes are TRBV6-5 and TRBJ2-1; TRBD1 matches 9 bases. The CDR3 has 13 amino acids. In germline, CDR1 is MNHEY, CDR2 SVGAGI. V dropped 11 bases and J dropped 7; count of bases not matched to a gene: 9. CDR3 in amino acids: CAAGTQGANEQFF. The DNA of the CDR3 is TGTGCCGCTGGGACACAGGGGGCAAATGAGCAGTTCTTC.

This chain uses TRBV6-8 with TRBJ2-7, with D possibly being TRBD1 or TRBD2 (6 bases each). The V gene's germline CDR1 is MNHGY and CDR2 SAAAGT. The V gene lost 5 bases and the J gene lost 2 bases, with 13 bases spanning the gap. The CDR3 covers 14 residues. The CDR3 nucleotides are TGTGCCAGCAGTCACAGGGAGGAGCCCTACGAGCAGTACTTC. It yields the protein CASSHREEPYEQYF.

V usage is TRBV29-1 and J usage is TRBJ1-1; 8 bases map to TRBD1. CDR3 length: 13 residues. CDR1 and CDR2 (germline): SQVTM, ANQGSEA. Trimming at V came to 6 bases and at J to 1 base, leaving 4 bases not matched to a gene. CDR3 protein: CSVNRGTNTEAFF. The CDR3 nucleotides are TGCAGCGTAAACAGGGGGACGAACACTGAAGCTTTCTTT. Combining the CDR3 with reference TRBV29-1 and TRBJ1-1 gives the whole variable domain SAVISQKPSRDICQRGTSLTIQCQVDSQVTMMFWYRQQPGQSLTLIATANQGSEATYESGFVIDKFPISRPNLTFSTLTVSNMSPEDSSIYLCSVNRGTNTEAFFGQGTRLTVV.

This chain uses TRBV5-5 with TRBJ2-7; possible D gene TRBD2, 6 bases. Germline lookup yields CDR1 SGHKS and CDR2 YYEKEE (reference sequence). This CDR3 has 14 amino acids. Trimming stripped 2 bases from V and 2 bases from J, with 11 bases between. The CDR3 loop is CASSFGRGTYEQYF. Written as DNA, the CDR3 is TGTGCCAGCAGCTTTGGGCGCGGGACCTACGAGCAGTACTTC.

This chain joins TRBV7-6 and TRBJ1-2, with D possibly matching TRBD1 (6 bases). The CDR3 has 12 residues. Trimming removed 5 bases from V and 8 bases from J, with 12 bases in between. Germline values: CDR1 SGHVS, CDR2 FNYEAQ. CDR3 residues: CASSRGQNGYTF. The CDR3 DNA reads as TGTGCCAGCAGCAGAGGACAGAACGGCTACACCTTC.

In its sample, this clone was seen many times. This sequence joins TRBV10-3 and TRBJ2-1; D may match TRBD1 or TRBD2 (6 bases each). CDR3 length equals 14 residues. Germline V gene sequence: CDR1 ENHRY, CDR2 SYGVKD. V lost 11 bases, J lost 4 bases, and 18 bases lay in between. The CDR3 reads CASEGGIRYNEQFF. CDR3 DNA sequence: TGTGCCTCCGAGGGGGGAATCCGGTACAATGAGCAGTTCTTC.

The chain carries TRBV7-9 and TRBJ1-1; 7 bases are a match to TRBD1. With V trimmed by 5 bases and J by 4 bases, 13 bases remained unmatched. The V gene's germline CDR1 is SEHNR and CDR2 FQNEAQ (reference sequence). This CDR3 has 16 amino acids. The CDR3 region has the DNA TGTGCCAGCAGCCCCGCACCCGGGACAGTGAGCACTGAAGCTTTCTTT. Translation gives CASSPAPGTVSTEAFF. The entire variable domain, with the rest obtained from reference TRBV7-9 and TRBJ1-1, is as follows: DTGVSQNPRHKITKRGQNVTFRCDPISEHNRLYWYRQTLGQGPEFLTYFQNEAQLEKSRLLSDRFSAERPKGSFSTLEIQRTEQGDSAMYLCASSPAPGTVSTEAFFGQGTRLTVV.

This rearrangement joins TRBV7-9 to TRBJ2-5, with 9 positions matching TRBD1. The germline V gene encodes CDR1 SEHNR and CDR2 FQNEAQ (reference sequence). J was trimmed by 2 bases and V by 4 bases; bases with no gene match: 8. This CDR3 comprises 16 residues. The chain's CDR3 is CASSSPTGGGQETQYF. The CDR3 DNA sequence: TGTGCCAGCAGCTCCCCGACAGGGGGTGGGCAAGAGACCCAGTACTTC.

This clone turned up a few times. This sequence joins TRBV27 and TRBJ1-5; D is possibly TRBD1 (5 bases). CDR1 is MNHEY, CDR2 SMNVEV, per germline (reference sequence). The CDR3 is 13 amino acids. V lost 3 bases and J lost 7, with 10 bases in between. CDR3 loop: CASSLGGAQPQHF. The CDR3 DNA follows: TGTGCCAGCAGTTTGGGAGGGGCCCAGCCCCAGCATTTT.

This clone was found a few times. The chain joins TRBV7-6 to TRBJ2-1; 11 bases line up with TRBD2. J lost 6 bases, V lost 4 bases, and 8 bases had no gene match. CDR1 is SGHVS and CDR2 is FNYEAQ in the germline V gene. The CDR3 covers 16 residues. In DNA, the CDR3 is TGTGCCAGCAGCTCGATAGCGGGAGGGAGGGGCAATGAGCAGTTCTTC. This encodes CASSSIAGGRGNEQFF. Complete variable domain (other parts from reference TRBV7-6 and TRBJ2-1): GAGVSQSPRYKVTKRGQDVALRCDPISGHVSLYWYRQALGQGPEFLTYFNYEAQQDKSGLPNDRFSAERPEGSISTLTIQRTEQRDSAMYRCASSSIAGGRGNEQFFGPGTRLTVL.

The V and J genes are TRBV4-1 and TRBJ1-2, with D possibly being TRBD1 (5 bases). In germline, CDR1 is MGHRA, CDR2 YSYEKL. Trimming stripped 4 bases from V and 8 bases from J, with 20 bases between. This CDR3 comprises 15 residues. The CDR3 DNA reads TGCGCCAGCAGCCCCCTTTATGAGGGGAGGAAGGGCTACACCTTC. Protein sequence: CASSPLYEGRKGYTF.

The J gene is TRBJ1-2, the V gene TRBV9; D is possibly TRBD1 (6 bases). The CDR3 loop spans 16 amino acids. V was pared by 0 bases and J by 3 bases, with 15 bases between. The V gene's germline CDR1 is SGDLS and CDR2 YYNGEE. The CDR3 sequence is CASSVVSAGDHYGYTF. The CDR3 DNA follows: TGTGCCAGCAGCGTAGTATCCGCAGGGGATCACTATGGCTACACCTTC.

This chain's CDR3 is CASSLAGFYEQYF. CDR3 nucleotides: TGTGCCAGCAGCTTAGCAGGGTTCTACGAGCAGTACTTC. This chain links TRBV7-6 with TRBJ2-7; D is ambiguous. CDR3 length: 13 residues. Germline V gives CDR1 SGHVS, CDR2 FNYEAQ. The V gene lost 0 bases and the J gene lost 3 bases, with 6 bases spanning the gap.

The CDR3 reads CATVPLTGEAFF. The DNA of the CDR3 is TGTGCCACCGTCCCCCTGACAGGGGAAGCTTTCTTT. The J gene is TRBJ1-1, the V gene TRBV27; TRBD1 matches 7 bases. The junction had 10 bases not matched to a gene; V was cut back by 10 bases and J by 8 bases. The germline gives CDR1 MNHEY, CDR2 SMNVEV (reference sequence). CDR3 length: 12 residues.

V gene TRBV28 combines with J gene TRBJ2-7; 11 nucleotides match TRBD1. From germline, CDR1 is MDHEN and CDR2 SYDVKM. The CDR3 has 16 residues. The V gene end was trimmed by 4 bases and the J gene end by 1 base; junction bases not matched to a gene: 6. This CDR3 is CASSSPDRGRSYEQYF. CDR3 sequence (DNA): TGTGCCAGCAGTTCGCCGGACAGGGGGCGATCCTACGAGCAGTACTTC.

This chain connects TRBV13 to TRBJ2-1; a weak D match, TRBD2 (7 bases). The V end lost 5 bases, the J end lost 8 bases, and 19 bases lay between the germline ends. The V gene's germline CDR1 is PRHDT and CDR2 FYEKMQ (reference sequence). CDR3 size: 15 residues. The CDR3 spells CASSHEGEGPYEQFF. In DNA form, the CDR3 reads TGTGCCAGCAGCCATGAGGGGGAGGGCCCCTATGAGCAGTTCTTC.

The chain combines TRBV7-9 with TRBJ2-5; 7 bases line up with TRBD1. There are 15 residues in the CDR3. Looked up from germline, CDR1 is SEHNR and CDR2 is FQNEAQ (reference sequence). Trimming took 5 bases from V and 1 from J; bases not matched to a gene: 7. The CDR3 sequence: CASSHRDSIQETQYF. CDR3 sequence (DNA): TGTGCCAGCAGCCACCGGGACAGCATCCAAGAGACCCAGTACTTC.

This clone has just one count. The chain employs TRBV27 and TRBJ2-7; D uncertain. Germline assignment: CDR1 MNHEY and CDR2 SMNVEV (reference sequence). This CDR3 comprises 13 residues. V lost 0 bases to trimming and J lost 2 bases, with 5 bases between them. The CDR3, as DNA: TGTGCCAGCAGTTTATCTGAGCCCTACGAGCAGTACTTC. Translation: CASSLSEPYEQYF.

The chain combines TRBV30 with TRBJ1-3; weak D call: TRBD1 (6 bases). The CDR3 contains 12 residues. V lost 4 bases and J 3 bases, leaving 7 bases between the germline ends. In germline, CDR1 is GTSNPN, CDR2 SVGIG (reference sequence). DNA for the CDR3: TGTGCCTGGAACAGGGTTGGAAACACCATATATTTT. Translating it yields CAWNRVGNTIYF.

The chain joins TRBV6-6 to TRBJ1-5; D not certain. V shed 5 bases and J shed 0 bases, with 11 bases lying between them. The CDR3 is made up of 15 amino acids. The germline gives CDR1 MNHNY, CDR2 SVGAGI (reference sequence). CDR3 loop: CASSTQKDSNQPQHF. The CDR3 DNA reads TGTGCCAGCAGTACACAAAAAGATAGCAATCAGCCCCAGCATTTT.